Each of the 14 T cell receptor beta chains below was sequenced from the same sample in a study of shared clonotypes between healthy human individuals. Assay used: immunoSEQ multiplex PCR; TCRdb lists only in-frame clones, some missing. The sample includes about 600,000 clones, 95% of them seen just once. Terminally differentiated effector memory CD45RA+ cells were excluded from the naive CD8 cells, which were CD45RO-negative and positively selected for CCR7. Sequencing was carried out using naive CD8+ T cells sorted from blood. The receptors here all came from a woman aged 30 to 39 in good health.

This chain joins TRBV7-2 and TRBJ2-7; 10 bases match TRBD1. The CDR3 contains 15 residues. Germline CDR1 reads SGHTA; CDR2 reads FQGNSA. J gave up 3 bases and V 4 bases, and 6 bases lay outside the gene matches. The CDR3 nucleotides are TGTGCCAGCAGCTCGTACGGGACAGGGGACTACGAGCAGTACTTC. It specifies CASSSYGTGDYEQYF.

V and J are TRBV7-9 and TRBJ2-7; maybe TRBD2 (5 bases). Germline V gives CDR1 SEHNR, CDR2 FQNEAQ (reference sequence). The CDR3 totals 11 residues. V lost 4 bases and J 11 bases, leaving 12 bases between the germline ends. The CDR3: CASSWRACEYF. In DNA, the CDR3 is TGTGCCAGCAGCTGGCGGGCCTGTGAGTACTTC.

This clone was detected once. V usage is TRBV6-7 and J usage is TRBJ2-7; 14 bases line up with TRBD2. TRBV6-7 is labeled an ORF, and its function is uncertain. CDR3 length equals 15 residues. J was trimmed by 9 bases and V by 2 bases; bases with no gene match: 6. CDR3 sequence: CASSYPGLAGVGQYF. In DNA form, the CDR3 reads TGTGCCAGCAGTTACCCGGGACTAGCGGGAGTAGGGCAGTACTTC.

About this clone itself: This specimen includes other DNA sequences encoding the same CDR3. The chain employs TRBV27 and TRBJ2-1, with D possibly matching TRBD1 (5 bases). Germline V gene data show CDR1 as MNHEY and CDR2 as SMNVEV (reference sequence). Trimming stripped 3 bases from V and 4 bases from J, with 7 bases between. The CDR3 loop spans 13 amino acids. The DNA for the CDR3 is TGTGCCAGCAGTTTGGGGCAGTACAATGAGCAGTTCTTC. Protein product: CASSLGQYNEQFF.

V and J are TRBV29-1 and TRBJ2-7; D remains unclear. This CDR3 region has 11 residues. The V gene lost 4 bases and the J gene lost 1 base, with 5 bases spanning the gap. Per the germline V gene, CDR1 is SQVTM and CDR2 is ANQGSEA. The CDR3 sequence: CSVAQSYEQYF. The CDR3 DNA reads TGCAGCGTTGCCCAGTCCTACGAGCAGTACTTC.

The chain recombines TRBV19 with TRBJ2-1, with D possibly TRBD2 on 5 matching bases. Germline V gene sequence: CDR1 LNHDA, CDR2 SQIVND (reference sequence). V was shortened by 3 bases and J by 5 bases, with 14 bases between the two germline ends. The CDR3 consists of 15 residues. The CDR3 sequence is CASSMSSSWNNEQFF. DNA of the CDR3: TGTGCCAGTAGTATGTCGTCTAGCTGGAACAATGAGCAGTTCTTC.

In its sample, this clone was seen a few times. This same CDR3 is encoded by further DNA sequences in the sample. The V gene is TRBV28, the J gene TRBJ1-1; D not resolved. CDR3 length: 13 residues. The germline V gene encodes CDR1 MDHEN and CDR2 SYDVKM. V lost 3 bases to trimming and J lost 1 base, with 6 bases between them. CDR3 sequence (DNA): TGTGCCAGCAGTTTGGGGAGGAACACTGAAGCTTTCTTT. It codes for CASSLGRNTEAFF.

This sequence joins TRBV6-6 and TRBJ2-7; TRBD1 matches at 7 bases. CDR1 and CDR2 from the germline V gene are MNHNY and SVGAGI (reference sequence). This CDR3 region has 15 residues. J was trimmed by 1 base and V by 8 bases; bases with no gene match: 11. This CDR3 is CASRISTGTSYEQYF. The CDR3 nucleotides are TGTGCCAGCCGAATATCGACAGGGACATCCTACGAGCAGTACTTC.

CDR3 bases: TGTGCCTGTCAGCGGGAGGGCCGGGAGCAGTACTTC. It translates to CACQREGREQYF. The rearrangement links TRBV7-9 to TRBJ2-7; 10 nucleotides agree with TRBD2. The CDR3 loop spans 12 amino acids. The germline CDR1 and CDR2 sequences are SEHNR and FQNEAQ (reference sequence). V gave up 11 bases and J gave up 7 bases; unmatched junction bases: 8.

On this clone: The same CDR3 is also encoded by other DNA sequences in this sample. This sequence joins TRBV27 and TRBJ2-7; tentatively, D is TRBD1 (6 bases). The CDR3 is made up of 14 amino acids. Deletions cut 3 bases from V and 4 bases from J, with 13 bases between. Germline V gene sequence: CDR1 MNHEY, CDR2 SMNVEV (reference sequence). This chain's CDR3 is CASSLSRGYYEQYF. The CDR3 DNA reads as TGTGCCAGCAGTTTGAGCAGGGGCTATTACGAGCAGTACTTC.

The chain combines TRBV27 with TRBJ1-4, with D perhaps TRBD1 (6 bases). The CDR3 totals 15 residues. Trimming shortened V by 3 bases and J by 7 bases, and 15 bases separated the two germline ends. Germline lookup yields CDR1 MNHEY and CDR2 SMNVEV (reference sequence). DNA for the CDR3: TGTGCCAGCAGTTTTAGCCCACAGGGCGGTGAAAAACTGTTTTTT. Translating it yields CASSFSPQGGEKLFF.

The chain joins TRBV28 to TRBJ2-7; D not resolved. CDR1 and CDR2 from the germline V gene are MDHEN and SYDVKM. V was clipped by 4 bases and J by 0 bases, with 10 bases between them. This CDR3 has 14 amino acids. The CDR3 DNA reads TGTGCCAGCAGTTGGCAGCCGAGCTCCTACGAGCAGTACTTC. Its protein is CASSWQPSSYEQYF.

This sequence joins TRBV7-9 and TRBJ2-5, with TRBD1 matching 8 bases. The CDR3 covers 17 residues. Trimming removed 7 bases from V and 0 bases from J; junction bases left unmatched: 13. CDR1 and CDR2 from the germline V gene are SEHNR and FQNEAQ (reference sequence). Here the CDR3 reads CASTQTGAKPNQETQYF. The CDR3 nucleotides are TGTGCCAGCACCCAGACAGGGGCCAAACCCAACCAAGAGACCCAGTACTTC. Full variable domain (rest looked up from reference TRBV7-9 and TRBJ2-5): DTGVSQNPRHKITKRGQNVTFRCDPISEHNRLYWYRQTLGQGPEFLTYFQNEAQLEKSRLLSDRFSAERPKGSFSTLEIQRTEQGDSAMYLCASTQTGAKPNQETQYFGPGTRLLVL.

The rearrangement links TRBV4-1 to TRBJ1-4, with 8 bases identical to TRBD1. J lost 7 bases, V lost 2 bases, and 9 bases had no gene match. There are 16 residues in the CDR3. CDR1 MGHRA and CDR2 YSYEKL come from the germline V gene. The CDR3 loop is CASSQFLVQGGEKLFF. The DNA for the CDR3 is TGCGCCAGCAGCCAATTTCTCGTACAGGGGGGTGAAAAACTGTTTTTT.